These T cell receptor beta chains were read from a single sample in a study of T-cell memory formation after mild COVID-19. Each CDR3 protein gets one entry after TCRdb re-called the 5' RACE reads with MiXCR. The repertoire holds 450,000 to 650,000 distinct CDR3 sequences, with over 15% as singletons. The material sequenced was PBMCs or a T cell subset sorted from them (not recorded which). These receptors were taken from an adult woman who had mild COVID-19 (a few samples of this study predate the infection). Cell type and time point are not known. CDR3s include the opening cysteine and the closing phenylalanine or tryptophan. D genes are given only for firm matches. Clone size is stated in some rows and not others, as once, few, many or a class when expanded.

v_gene: TRBV6-2/TRBV6-3; j_gene: TRBJ2-3; d_gene: TRBD2; abundance: few; CDR3nt: TGTGCCAGCAGTTCCTTAGCGGGGGGCCCCCCGAGCACAGATACGCAGTATTTT; CDR3aa: CASSSLAGGPPSTDTQYF
v_gene: TRBV7-9; j_gene: TRBJ1-2; d_gene: NA; abundance: NA; CDR3nt: TGTGCCAGCAGCAGTCAGGGCTCGACTACTGGCTACACCTTC; CDR3aa: CASSSQGSTTGYTF
v_gene: TRBV12-3/TRBV12-4; j_gene: TRBJ2-2; d_gene: TRBD2; abundance: few; CDR3nt: TGTGCCAGCAGTTCTACGCCGGGACTAGCGGGGGGGCGGCTGGTCTCCGGGGAGCTGTTTTTT; CDR3aa: CASSSTPGLAGGRLVSGELFF
v_gene: TRBV7-9; j_gene: TRBJ1-2; d_gene: NA; abundance: few; CDR3nt: TGTGCCAGCAGCACCACAGGGGGCTACACCTTC; CDR3aa: CASSTTGGYTF
v_gene: TRBV4-1; j_gene: TRBJ2-3; d_gene: NA; abundance: NA; CDR3nt: TGCGCCAGCAGCCAATCGACAGACTACTGGGATACGCAGTATTTT; CDR3aa: CASSQSTDYWDTQYF
v_gene: TRBV29-1; j_gene: TRBJ2-5; d_gene: NA; abundance: NA; CDR3nt: TGCAGCGTTGCGACCGGGGCCGAGACCCAGTACTTC; CDR3aa: CSVATGAETQYF
v_gene: TRBV12-3/TRBV12-4; j_gene: TRBJ2-5; d_gene: NA; abundance: NA; CDR3nt: TGTGCCAGCAGTTGGGATTTAGGAGAGACCCAGTACTTC; CDR3aa: CASSWDLGETQYF
v_gene: TRBV18; j_gene: TRBJ1-5; d_gene: NA; abundance: NA; CDR3nt: TGTGCCAGCTCACCAAGGACAGACCATAGCAATCAGCCCCAGCATTTT; CDR3aa: CASSPRTDHSNQPQHF
v_gene: TRBV4-1; j_gene: TRBJ2-1; d_gene: NA; abundance: NA; CDR3nt: TGCGCCAGCAGCCAAGTAAGCCTCCGGACCCGTGATAGCGATGAGCAGTTCTTC; CDR3aa: CASSQVSLRTRDSDEQFF
v_gene: TRBV7-9; j_gene: TRBJ1-2; d_gene: NA; abundance: NA; CDR3nt: TGTGCCAGCAGCTTACTTGAATTTGCCTATGGCTACACCTTC; CDR3aa: CASSLLEFAYGYTF
v_gene: TRBV6-5; j_gene: TRBJ1-2; d_gene: TRBD1; abundance: few; CDR3nt: TGTGCCAGCAGGATCGACAGGGCTGATGGCTACACCTTC; CDR3aa: CASRIDRADGYTF
v_gene: TRBV5-5; j_gene: TRBJ2-7; d_gene: NA; abundance: NA; CDR3nt: TGTGCCAGCAGCTTGGTGGCAGGACCCAGTTTGGAGCAGTACTTC; CDR3aa: CASSLVAGPSLEQYF
v_gene: TRBV5-1; j_gene: TRBJ2-1; d_gene: TRBD2; abundance: many; CDR3nt: TGCGCCAGCAGCCTGACTAGCGGGATCTCCTACAATGAGCAGTTCTTC; CDR3aa: CASSLTSGISYNEQFF
v_gene: TRBV6-5; j_gene: TRBJ1-2; d_gene: NA; abundance: NA; CDR3nt: TGTGCCAGCAGTTACTCGATCTCCGCGGCTTATGGCTACACCTTC; CDR3aa: CASSYSISAAYGYTF
v_gene: TRBV3-1; j_gene: TRBJ2-1; d_gene: NA; abundance: NA; CDR3nt: TGTGCCAGCAGCTCAACTAGGGGGAATGAGCAGTTCTTC; CDR3aa: CASSSTRGNEQFF
v_gene: TRBV12-3/TRBV12-4; j_gene: TRBJ2-1; d_gene: NA; abundance: few; CDR3nt: TGTGCCAGCACCCCTTTTGGTATATGGAATGAGCAGTTCTTC; CDR3aa: CASTPFGIWNEQFF
v_gene: TRBV7-2; j_gene: TRBJ1-5; d_gene: TRBD1; abundance: many; CDR3nt: TGTGCCAGCAGCTTAAACAGGGGGATGGGTCAGCCCCAGCATTTT; CDR3aa: CASSLNRGMGQPQHF
v_gene: TRBV7-9; j_gene: TRBJ1-3; d_gene: TRBD1; abundance: many; CDR3nt: TGTGCCAGCAGCTTGGTCAGGGGGCAAGGAAACACCATATATTTT; CDR3aa: CASSLVRGQGNTIYF
v_gene: TRBV4-1; j_gene: TRBJ1-5; d_gene: TRBD1; abundance: few; CDR3nt: TGCGCCAGCAGCCCCCGGGACAGCCTCAATCAGCCCCAGCATTTT; CDR3aa: CASSPRDSLNQPQHF
v_gene: TRBV3-1; j_gene: TRBJ1-2; d_gene: TRBD1; abundance: few; CDR3nt: TGTGCCAGCAGCCAACCGACAGGGAACTATGGCTACACCTTC; CDR3aa: CASSQPTGNYGYTF
v_gene: TRBV29-1; j_gene: TRBJ1-2; d_gene: NA; abundance: few; CDR3nt: TGCAGCGTTGGAGGGGGGCTGAACTATGGCTACACCTTC; CDR3aa: CSVGGGLNYGYTF
v_gene: TRBV11-2; j_gene: TRBJ1-3; d_gene: NA; abundance: few; CDR3nt: TGTGCCAGCAGCTTAGCGCGACAGTCCTCTGGAAACACCATATATTTT; CDR3aa: CASSLARQSSGNTIYF
v_gene: TRBV3-1; j_gene: TRBJ1-1; d_gene: NA; abundance: NA; CDR3nt: TGTGCCAGCAGCCGATCAGATACCACTGAAGCTTTCTTT; CDR3aa: CASSRSDTTEAFF
v_gene: TRBV5-4; j_gene: TRBJ2-1; d_gene: TRBD2; abundance: NA; CDR3nt: TGTGCCAGCAGCTTGGTGAAGCGGGAGTTGTACAATGAGCAGTTCTTC; CDR3aa: CASSLVKRELYNEQFF
v_gene: TRBV24-1; j_gene: TRBJ1-5; d_gene: NA; abundance: NA; CDR3nt: TGTGCCACCCCCCCCTGGGGGCCCATCAATCAGCCCCAGCATTTT; CDR3aa: CATPPWGPINQPQHF
v_gene: TRBV7-2; j_gene: TRBJ2-1; d_gene: TRBD2; abundance: NA; CDR3nt: TGTGCCAGCAGCTTGAACGCAGGGACTATAGGTGAGCAGTTCTTC; CDR3aa: CASSLNAGTIGEQFF
v_gene: TRBV3-1; j_gene: TRBJ2-7; d_gene: NA; abundance: NA; CDR3nt: TGTGCCAGCAGCCTTACGGTGGGAGCCTACGAGCAGTACTTC; CDR3aa: CASSLTVGAYEQYF
v_gene: TRBV9; j_gene: TRBJ2-7; d_gene: TRBD2; abundance: NA; CDR3nt: TGTGCCAGCAGCCCAGGAGGGAGGGACGAGCAGTACTTC; CDR3aa: CASSPGGRDEQYF
v_gene: TRBV24-1; j_gene: TRBJ2-5; d_gene: NA; abundance: few; CDR3nt: TGTGCCACCAGTGATTTTACCGGCGAAGAGACCCAGTACTTC; CDR3aa: CATSDFTGEETQYF
v_gene: TRBV7-2; j_gene: TRBJ1-2; d_gene: NA; abundance: few; CDR3nt: TGTGCCAGCAGCTTAGAACAGCGCTATGGCTACACCTTC; CDR3aa: CASSLEQRYGYTF
v_gene: TRBV29-1; j_gene: TRBJ2-7; d_gene: NA; abundance: NA; CDR3nt: TGCAGCGTTGAAGACTCGGGGCAGTACTACGAGCAGTACTTC; CDR3aa: CSVEDSGQYYEQYF
v_gene: TRBV12-3/TRBV12-4; j_gene: TRBJ1-5; d_gene: NA; abundance: NA; CDR3nt: TGTGCCAGCAGCGGGGAGAGCCCATTTCAGCCCCAGCATTTT; CDR3aa: CASSGESPFQPQHF
v_gene: TRBV11-2; j_gene: TRBJ1-6; d_gene: TRBD1; abundance: NA; CDR3nt: TGTGCCAGCAGCTTAGTGGACAGGCGATATTCACCCCTCCACTTT; CDR3aa: CASSLVDRRYSPLHF
v_gene: TRBV18; j_gene: TRBJ1-2; d_gene: NA; abundance: few; CDR3nt: TGTGCCAGCTCACCACTCGACATCTATGGCTACACCTTC; CDR3aa: CASSPLDIYGYTF
v_gene: TRBV7-9; j_gene: TRBJ1-2; d_gene: NA; abundance: NA; CDR3nt: TGTGCCAGCAGCTTAATCGGGGCTCCCTCGTTTGACTTC; CDR3aa: CASSLIGAPSFDF
v_gene: TRBV20-1; j_gene: TRBJ1-6; d_gene: NA; abundance: NA; CDR3nt: TGCAGTGCTAGAGATGAGCGGAACACGGCTTATTCACCCCTCCACTTT; CDR3aa: CSARDERNTAYSPLHF
v_gene: TRBV6-5; j_gene: TRBJ1-2; d_gene: TRBD1; abundance: few; CDR3nt: TGTGCCAGCAGTTACACCGGGACAGATCTGTATGGCTACACCTTC; CDR3aa: CASSYTGTDLYGYTF
v_gene: TRBV6-2/TRBV6-3; j_gene: TRBJ2-5; d_gene: NA; abundance: NA; CDR3nt: TGTGCCAGCAGTTACTCTAGCGGCTGGGAGACCCAGTACTTC; CDR3aa: CASSYSSGWETQYF
v_gene: TRBV20-1; j_gene: TRBJ1-2; d_gene: NA; abundance: NA; CDR3nt: TGCAGTGCTGGACCCAACTATGGCTACACCTTC; CDR3aa: CSAGPNYGYTF
v_gene: TRBV5-1; j_gene: TRBJ1-4; d_gene: NA; abundance: NA; CDR3nt: TGCGCCAGCAGCTTGGTGGGGGGGCCTAATGAAAAACTGTTTTTT; CDR3aa: CASSLVGGPNEKLFF
v_gene: TRBV20-1; j_gene: TRBJ2-2; d_gene: TRBD2; abundance: NA; CDR3nt: TGCAGTGCTCGCGGACTAGCGAACACCGGGGAGCTGTTTTTT; CDR3aa: CSARGLANTGELFF
v_gene: TRBV29-1; j_gene: TRBJ2-3; d_gene: NA; abundance: NA; CDR3nt: TGCAGCGCTCTCCCCCTGACGGGCACAGATACGCAGTATTTT; CDR3aa: CSALPLTGTDTQYF
v_gene: TRBV4-1; j_gene: TRBJ2-5; d_gene: NA; abundance: few; CDR3nt: TGCGCCAGCAGTGAGGAGGACCAAGAGACCCAGTACTTC; CDR3aa: CASSEEDQETQYF
v_gene: TRBV7-8; j_gene: TRBJ2-5; d_gene: NA; abundance: NA; CDR3nt: TGTGCCAGCACCGCAGAGTGGGAGACCCAGTACTTC; CDR3aa: CASTAEWETQYF
v_gene: TRBV4-3; j_gene: TRBJ2-7; d_gene: NA; abundance: NA; CDR3nt: TGCGCCAGCAGCCACCTACAGGGAAAGAAGGACGAGCAGTACTTC; CDR3aa: CASSHLQGKKDEQYF
v_gene: TRBV9; j_gene: TRBJ2-7; d_gene: NA; abundance: NA; CDR3nt: TGTGCCAGCAGCGTAGGGTCCGGGGGCGAGCAGTACTTC; CDR3aa: CASSVGSGGEQYF
v_gene: TRBV5-1; j_gene: TRBJ2-5; d_gene: NA; abundance: NA; CDR3nt: TGCGCCAGCAGCTTGTTAGGACCGCCTCTTCAAGAGACCCAGTACTTC; CDR3aa: CASSLLGPPLQETQYF